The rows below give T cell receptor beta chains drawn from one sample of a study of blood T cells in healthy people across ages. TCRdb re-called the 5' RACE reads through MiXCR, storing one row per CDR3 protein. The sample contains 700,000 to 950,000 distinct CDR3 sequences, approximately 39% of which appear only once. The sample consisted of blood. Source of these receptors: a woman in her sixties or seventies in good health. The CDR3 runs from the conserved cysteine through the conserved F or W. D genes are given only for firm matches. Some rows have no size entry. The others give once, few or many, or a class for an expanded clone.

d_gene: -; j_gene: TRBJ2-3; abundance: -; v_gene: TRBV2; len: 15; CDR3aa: CASSEGGGHTDTQYF; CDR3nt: TGTGCCAGCAGTGAAGGCGGGGGCCACACAGATACGCAGTATTTT
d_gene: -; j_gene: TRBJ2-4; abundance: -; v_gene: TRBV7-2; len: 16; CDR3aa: CASSPRGQIIKNIQYF; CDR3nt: TGTGCCAGCAGCCCCCGAGGACAGATAATAAAAAACATTCAGTACTTC
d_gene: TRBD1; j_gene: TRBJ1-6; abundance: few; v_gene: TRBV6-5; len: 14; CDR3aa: CASSYGRGLSPLHF; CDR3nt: TGTGCCAGCAGTTACGGCAGGGGGCTCTCACCCCTCCACTTT
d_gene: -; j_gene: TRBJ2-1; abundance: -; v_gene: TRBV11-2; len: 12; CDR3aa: CASSPPYDEQFF; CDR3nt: TGTGCCAGCAGCCCCCCCTACGATGAGCAGTTCTTC
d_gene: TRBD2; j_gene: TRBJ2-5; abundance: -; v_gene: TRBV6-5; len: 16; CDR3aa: CASSYRTSGSHNEQYF; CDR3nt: TGTGCCAGCAGTTACCGGACTAGCGGGTCCCACAATGAGCAGTACTTC
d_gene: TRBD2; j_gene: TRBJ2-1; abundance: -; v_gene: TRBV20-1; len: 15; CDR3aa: CSASDSGRSYNEQFF; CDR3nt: TGCAGTGCTAGCGATAGCGGGAGATCCTACAATGAGCAGTTCTTC
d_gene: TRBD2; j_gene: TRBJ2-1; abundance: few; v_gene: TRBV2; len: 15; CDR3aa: CASSSTSGRFREQFF; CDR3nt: TGTGCCAGCAGTTCGACTAGCGGGAGATTTCGTGAGCAGTTCTTC
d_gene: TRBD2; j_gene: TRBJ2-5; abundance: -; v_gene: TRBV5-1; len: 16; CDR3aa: CASSLVSGGYQETQYF; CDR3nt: TGCGCCAGCAGCTTGGTTAGCGGGGGGTACCAAGAGACCCAGTACTTC
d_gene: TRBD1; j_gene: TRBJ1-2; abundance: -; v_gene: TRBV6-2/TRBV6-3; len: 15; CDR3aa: CASSYPLDRGYGYTF; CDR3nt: TGTGCCAGCAGTTACCCTCTGGACAGGGGCTATGGCTACACCTTC
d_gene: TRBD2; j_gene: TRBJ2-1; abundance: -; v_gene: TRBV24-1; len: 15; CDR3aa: CATKLAGGPYNEQFF; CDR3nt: TGTGCCACCAAACTAGCGGGGGGGCCGTACAATGAGCAGTTCTTC
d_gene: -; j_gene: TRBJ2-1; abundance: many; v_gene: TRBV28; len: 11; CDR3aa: CASRLRDEQFF; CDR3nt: TGTGCCAGCAGACTGCGGGATGAGCAGTTCTTC
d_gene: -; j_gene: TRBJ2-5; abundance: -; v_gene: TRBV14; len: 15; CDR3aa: CASSQGGRERETQYF; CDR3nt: TGTGCCAGCAGCCAAGGTGGCAGGGAGCGGGAGACCCAGTACTTC
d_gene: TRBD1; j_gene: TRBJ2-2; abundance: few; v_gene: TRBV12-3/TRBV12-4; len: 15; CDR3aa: CASSLGSQGAGELFF; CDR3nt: TGTGCCAGCAGTTTAGGGTCTCAGGGGGCAGGGGAGCTGTTTTTT
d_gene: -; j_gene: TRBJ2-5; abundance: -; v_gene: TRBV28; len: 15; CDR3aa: CASSPQAQLRETQYF; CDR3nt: TGTGCCAGCAGTCCCCAAGCCCAACTTCGGGAGACCCAGTACTTC
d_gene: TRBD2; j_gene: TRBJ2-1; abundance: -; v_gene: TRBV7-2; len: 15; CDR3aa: CASSSTGTTYNEQFF; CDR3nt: TGTGCCAGCAGCTCTACCGGGACTACCTACAATGAGCAGTTCTTC
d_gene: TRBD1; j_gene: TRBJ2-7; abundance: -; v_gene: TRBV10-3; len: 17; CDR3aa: CAISDLGQASDSPEQYF; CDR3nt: TGTGCCATCAGTGACCTGGGACAGGCCTCGGACTCCCCCGAGCAGTACTTC
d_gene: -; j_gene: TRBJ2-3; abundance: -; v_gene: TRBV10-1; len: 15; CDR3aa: CASSESRDVADTQYF; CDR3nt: TGCGCCAGCAGTGAGTCGAGGGACGTCGCAGATACGCAGTATTTT
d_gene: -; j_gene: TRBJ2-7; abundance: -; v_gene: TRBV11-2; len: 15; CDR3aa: CASSYRGTFPNEQYF; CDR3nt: TGTGCCAGCAGCTATCGAGGGACATTTCCCAATGAGCAGTACTTC
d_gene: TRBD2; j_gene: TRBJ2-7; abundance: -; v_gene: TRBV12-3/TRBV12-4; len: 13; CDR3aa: CASSFGGTDEQYF; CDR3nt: TGTGCCAGCAGTTTCGGGGGGACGGATGAGCAGTACTTC
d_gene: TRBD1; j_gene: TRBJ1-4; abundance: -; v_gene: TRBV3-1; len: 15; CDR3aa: CASTTTPGQGGKLFF; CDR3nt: TGTGCCAGCACAACCACCCCGGGACAGGGTGGAAAACTGTTTTTT
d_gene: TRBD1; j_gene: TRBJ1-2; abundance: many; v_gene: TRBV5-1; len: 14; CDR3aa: CASSSGTGTYGYTF; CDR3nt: TGTGCCAGCAGCTCCGGGACAGGGACATATGGCTACACCTTC
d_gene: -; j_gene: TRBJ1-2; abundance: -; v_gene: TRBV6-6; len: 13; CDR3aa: CASDETGGYGYTF; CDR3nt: TGTGCCAGCGACGAAACAGGCGGCTATGGCTACACCTTC
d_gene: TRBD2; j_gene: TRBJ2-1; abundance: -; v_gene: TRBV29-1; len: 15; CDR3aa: CSVEGTSGRGGERFF; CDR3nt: TGCAGCGTCGAAGGGACTAGCGGGAGGGGGGGTGAGCGGTTCTTC